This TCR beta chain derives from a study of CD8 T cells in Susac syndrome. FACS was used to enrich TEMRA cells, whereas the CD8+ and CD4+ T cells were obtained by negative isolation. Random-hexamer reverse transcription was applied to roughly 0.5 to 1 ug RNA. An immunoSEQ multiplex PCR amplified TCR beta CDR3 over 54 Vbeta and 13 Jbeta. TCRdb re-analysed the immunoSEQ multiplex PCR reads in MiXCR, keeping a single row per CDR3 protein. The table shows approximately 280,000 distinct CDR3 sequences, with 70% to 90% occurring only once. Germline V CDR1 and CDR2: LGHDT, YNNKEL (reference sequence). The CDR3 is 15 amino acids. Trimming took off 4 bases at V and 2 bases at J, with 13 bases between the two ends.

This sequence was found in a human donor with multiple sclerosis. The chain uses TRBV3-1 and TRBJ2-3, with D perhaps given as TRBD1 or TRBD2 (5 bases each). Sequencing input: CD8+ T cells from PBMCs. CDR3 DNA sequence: TGTGCCAGCAGCCTCGGGACCCTTTTCACAGATACGCAGTATTTT. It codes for CASSLGTLFTDTQYF.